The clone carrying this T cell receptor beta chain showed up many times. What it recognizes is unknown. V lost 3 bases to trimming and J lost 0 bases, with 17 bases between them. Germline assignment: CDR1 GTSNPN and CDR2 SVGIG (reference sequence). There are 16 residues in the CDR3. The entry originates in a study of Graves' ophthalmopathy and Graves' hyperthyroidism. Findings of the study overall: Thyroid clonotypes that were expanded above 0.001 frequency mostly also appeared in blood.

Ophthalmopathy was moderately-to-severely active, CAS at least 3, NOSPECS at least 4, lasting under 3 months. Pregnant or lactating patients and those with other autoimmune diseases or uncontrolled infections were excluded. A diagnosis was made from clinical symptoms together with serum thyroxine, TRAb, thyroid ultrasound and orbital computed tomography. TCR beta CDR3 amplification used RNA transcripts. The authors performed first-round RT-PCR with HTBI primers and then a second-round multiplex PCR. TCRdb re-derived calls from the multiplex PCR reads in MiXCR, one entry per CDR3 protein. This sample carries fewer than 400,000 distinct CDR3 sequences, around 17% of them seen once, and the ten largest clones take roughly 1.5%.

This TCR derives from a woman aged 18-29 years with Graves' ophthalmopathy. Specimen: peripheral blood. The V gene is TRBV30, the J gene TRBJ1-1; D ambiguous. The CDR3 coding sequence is TGTGCCTGGAGATGGCGAGGGTTCAAAATGAACACTGAAGCTTTCTTT. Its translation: CAWRWRGFKMNTEAFF.